One and the same sample provided the 7 T cell receptor beta chains below, sequenced in a study of blood T cell repertoires in COVID-19. TCRdb's copy holds only in-frame clones and misses some; the assay was immunoSEQ multiplex PCR. The top ten clones hold roughly 4% of a sample with around 260,000 clones, around 83% of them seen once. The sequencing sample was made of peripheral blood. Every receptor here comes from a man aged 18 to 30 with active or convalescent COVID-19.

The chain combines TRBV27 with TRBJ2-3, with D perhaps matching TRBD2 (7 bases). Germline CDR1 is MNHEY and CDR2 is SMNVEV (reference sequence). Between the trimmed V and J ends, which lost 6 bases and 6 bases, there was a span of 16 bases. The CDR3 length is 14 residues. Written as DNA, the CDR3 is TGTGCCAGCAGCCCACGAGGGGGGGGCGATACGCAGTATTTT. Translated: CASSPRGGGDTQYF.

The chain recombines TRBV6-6 with TRBJ1-5; no clear D gene. Trimming pared 5 bases from V and 3 bases from J, leaving 8 bases between. This CDR3 region has 13 residues. Germline assignment: CDR1 MNHNY and CDR2 SVGAGI (reference sequence). This CDR3 is CASSHGYNQPQHF. CDR3 DNA: TGTGCCAGCAGTCACGGTTACAATCAGCCCCAGCATTTT.

V and J are TRBV21-1 and TRBJ2-1; the table assigns TRBD2, which was not confirmed against the DNA. TRBV21-1 is noted as a pseudogene. The CDR3 is 12 residues long. The CDR3 protein is CASSPRESEQFF. The DNA for the CDR3 is TGTGCCAGCAGCCCTCGGGAGAGTGAGCAGTTCTTC.

This chain connects TRBV11-3 to TRBJ1-4; D not resolved. The CDR3 length is 15 residues. The ends were cut back, 6 bases at V and 3 bases at J, with 14 bases in the middle. Germline assignment: CDR1 SGHNT and CDR2 YENEEA. The CDR3 is CASRDYGTSNEKLFF. CDR3 DNA sequence: TGTGCCAGCAGAGACTACGGAACCTCTAATGAAAAACTGTTTTTT.

The J gene is TRBJ2-7, the V gene TRBV5-1; D is uncertain. V lost 5 bases and J 0 bases, leaving 12 bases between the germline ends. Germline V gene sequence: CDR1 SGHRS, CDR2 YFSETQ. This CDR3 has 14 amino acids. The CDR3 loop reads CASSKRGSSYEQYF. The CDR3 region has the DNA TGCGCCAGCAGTAAACGAGGAAGCTCCTACGAGCAGTACTTC.

V and J are TRBV7-6 and TRBJ2-2; 14 nucleotides agree with TRBD2. Germline V lookup: CDR1 SGHVS, CDR2 FNYEAQ. This CDR3 contains 18 residues. Losses at the gene ends were 2 bases for V and 7 bases for J; bases not matched to a gene: 9. This CDR3 is CASSLIIAGLAGVGELFF. CDR3 DNA: TGTGCCAGCAGCTTAATTATTGCGGGACTAGCGGGAGTCGGGGAGCTGTTTTTT.

The V and J genes are TRBV6-1 and TRBJ2-7, with 9 nucleotides matching TRBD2. This CDR3 region has 13 residues. Germline lookup yields CDR1 MNHNS and CDR2 SASEGT. The V and J ends lost 10 bases and 0 bases, in that order; junction bases with no gene match: 4. CDR3: CATRAGGSYEQYF. CDR3 coding DNA: TGTGCCACCAGAGCGGGGGGCTCCTACGAGCAGTACTTC.